One sample yielded the 10 T cell receptor beta chains listed below, sequenced in a study of T cell responses to AZD1222 COVID-19 vaccine. Some clones are missing from TCRdb's copy, which holds only in-frame ones; the method was immunoSEQ multiplex PCR. This sample carries fewer than 200,000 clones, 88% of them seen once, and the ten largest clones take roughly 4%. The specimen comprised peripheral blood, sampled 28 days after the second AZD1222 dose. These receptors all come from an adult who received the AZD1222 COVID-19 vaccine.

The chain uses TRBV30 and TRBJ1-1; D uncertain. Germline V gene data show CDR1 as GTSNPN and CDR2 as SVGIG (reference sequence). V lost 2 bases and J 2 bases, leaving 9 bases between the germline ends. The CDR3 runs to 13 residues. CDR3 sequence reads: CAWSRQTNTEAFF. The DNA for the CDR3 is TGTGCCTGGAGTAGGCAGACAAACACTGAAGCTTTCTTT.

This clone was counted only a few times. The chain combines TRBV19 with TRBJ2-5, with D possibly being TRBD1 (6 bases). The CDR3 spans 15 residues. Trimming took off 5 bases at V and 3 bases at J, with 16 bases between the two ends. Germline CDR1 and CDR2: LNHDA and SQIVND (reference sequence). For the CDR3, the DNA is TGTGCCAGTAGTCATTCCGGACAGAAAGAAGAGACCCAGTACTTC. This translates into CASSHSGQKEETQYF. Combining the CDR3 with reference TRBV19 and TRBJ2-5 gives the whole variable domain DGGITQSPKYLFRKEGQNVTLSCEQNLNHDAMYWYRQDPGQGLRLIYYSQIVNDFQKGDIAEGYSVSREKKESFPLTVTSAQKNPTAFYLCASSHSGQKEETQYFGPGTRLLVL.

The chain joins TRBV29-1 to TRBJ1-2; 10 bases map to TRBD1. This CDR3 is 14 amino acids long. Per the germline V gene, CDR1 is SQVTM and CDR2 is ANQGSEA. V shed 6 bases, J shed 8 bases, and the junction held 12 bases outside the gene matches. The CDR3 is CSVAGTGAPGGYTF. CDR3 nucleotide sequence: TGCAGCGTAGCCGGGACAGGGGCCCCGGGCGGCTACACCTTC.

The genes are TRBV19 and TRBJ1-6; TRBD1 agrees at 7 bases. The trim removed 8 bases at V and 4 bases at J, leaving 5 bases unmatched. This CDR3 spans 14 amino acids. Per germline, CDR1 LNHDA and CDR2 SQIVND (reference sequence). CDR3 bases: TGTGCCAGTCGTCGGGACAGTTATAATTCACCCCTCCACTTT. Translating gives CASRRDSYNSPLHF.

This clone showed up just once. CDR3 DNA: TGTGCCAGCAGTAACGGACAGGGCGGAGAGACCCAGTACTTC. It translates to CASSNGQGGETQYF. This sequence joins TRBV6-5 and TRBJ2-5, with 8 positions matching TRBD1. Germline V gives CDR1 MNHEY, CDR2 SVGAGI. The V segment lost 5 bases and the J segment 4 bases; nucleotides outside the gene matches: 6. The CDR3 extends over 14 amino acids.

This chain connects TRBV30 to TRBJ2-1; D possibly corresponds to TRBD1 (5 bases). Germline assignment: CDR1 GTSNPN and CDR2 SVGIG (reference sequence). The CDR3 runs to 14 residues. With 5 bases removed from V and 0 bases from J, the gap between germline ends came to 11 bases. The CDR3 region has the DNA TGTGCCTGGCGACAGTCCAACTCCTACAATGAGCAGTTCTTC. Amino acid sequence: CAWRQSNSYNEQFF.

This clone was found a few times. This chain uses TRBV12-3 or TRBV12-4 with TRBJ1-2; D may be TRBD1 (5 bases). V was pared by 6 bases and J by 8 bases, with 16 bases between. CDR3 size: 13 residues. The CDR3 reads CASRTGTRGGYTF. Written as DNA, the CDR3 is TGTGCCAGCAGGACCGGGACCCGCGGAGGCTACACCTTC.

Only a few counts were recorded for this clone. This rearrangement joins TRBV29-1 to TRBJ1-1, with TRBD1 identical over 9 bases. Germline-derived CDR1 and CDR2 are SQVTM and ANQGSEA. CDR3 size: 15 residues. The ends lost 7 bases at V and 0 bases at J; junction bases unmatched: 9. The CDR3 protein is CSAGTGWGMNTEAFF. The CDR3 region has the DNA TGCAGCGCCGGGACAGGGTGGGGTATGAACACTGAAGCTTTCTTT.

The V call is TRBV5-1, the J call TRBJ2-1; D uncertain. Germline V lookup: CDR1 SGHRS, CDR2 YFSETQ. The CDR3 runs to 11 residues. Trimming removed 4 bases from V and 4 bases from J, with 3 bases in between. The CDR3: CASSEYNEQFF. The CDR3 DNA follows: TGCGCCAGCAGCGAGTACAATGAGCAGTTCTTC. The whole variable domain, remainder taken from reference TRBV5-1 and TRBJ2-1, is KAGVTQTPRYLIKTRGQQVTLSCSPISGHRSVSWYQQTPGQGLQFLFEYFSETQRNKGNFPGRFSGRQFSNSRSEMNVSTLELGDSALYLCASSEYNEQFFGPGTRLTVL.

The V and J genes are TRBV6-6 and TRBJ2-1; D ambiguous. The CDR3 sequence is 15 residues long. Germline CDR1 reads MNHNY; CDR2 reads SVGAGI (reference sequence). Trimming cost V 4 bases and J 4 bases, with 14 bases left between them. The CDR3: CASSSGPPAYNEQFF. DNA for the CDR3: TGTGCCAGCAGTTCTGGGCCCCCCGCGTACAATGAGCAGTTCTTC.